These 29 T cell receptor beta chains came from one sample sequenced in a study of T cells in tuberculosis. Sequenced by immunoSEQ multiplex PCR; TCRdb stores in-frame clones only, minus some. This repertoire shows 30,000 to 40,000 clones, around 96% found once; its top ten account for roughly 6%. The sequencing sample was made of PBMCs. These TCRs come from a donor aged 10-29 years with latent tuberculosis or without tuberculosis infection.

This CDR3 is CASSSSRAYEQYF. DNA for the CDR3: TGTGCCAGCAGTTCTTCCAGGGCCTACGAGCAGTACTTC. V and J are TRBV6-6 and TRBJ2-7, with D possibly TRBD1 on 5 matching bases. This CDR3 comprises 13 residues. V lost 4 bases and J lost 2, with 9 bases in between. Germline lookup yields CDR1 MNHNY and CDR2 SVGAGI (reference sequence).

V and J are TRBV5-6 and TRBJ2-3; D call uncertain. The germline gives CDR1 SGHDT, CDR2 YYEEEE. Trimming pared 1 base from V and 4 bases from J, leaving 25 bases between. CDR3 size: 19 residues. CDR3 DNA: TGTGCCAGCAGCTTGATGGTCAACGCGGATGGTTCCCTTTCAGATACGCAGTATTTT. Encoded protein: CASSLMVNADGSLSDTQYF.

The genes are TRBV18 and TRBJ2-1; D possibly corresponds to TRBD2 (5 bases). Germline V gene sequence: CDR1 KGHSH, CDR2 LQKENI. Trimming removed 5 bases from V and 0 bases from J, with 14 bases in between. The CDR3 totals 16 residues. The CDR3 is CASSSKAVSSYNEQFF. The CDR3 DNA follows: TGTGCCAGCTCATCTAAAGCGGTAAGCTCCTACAATGAGCAGTTCTTC.

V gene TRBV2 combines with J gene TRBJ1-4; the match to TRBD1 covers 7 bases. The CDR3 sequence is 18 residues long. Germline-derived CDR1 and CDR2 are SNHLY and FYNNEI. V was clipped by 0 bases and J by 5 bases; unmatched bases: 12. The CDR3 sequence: CASSEALGTAAVNEKLFF. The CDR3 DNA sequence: TGTGCCAGCAGTGAAGCGCTAGGGACAGCCGCCGTCAATGAAAAACTGTTTTTT.

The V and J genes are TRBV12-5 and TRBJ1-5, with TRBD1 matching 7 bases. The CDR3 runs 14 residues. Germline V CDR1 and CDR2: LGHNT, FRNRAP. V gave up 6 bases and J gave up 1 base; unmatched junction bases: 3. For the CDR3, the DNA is TGTGCTAGTGGCCCACAGGGGAGCAATCAGCCCCAGCATTTT. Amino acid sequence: CASGPQGSNQPQHF.

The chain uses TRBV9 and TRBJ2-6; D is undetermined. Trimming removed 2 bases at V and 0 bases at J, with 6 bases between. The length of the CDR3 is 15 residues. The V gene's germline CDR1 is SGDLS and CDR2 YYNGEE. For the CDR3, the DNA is TGTGCCAGCAGCGTGTTCAGCTCTGGGGCCAACGTCCTGACTTTC. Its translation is CASSVFSSGANVLTF.

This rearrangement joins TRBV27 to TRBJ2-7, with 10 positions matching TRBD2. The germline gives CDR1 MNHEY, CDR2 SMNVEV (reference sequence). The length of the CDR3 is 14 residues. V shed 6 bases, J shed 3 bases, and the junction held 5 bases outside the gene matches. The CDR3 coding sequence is TGTGCCAGCAGCGTAGGACTAGCGGACTACGAGCAGTACTTC. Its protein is CASSVGLADYEQYF.

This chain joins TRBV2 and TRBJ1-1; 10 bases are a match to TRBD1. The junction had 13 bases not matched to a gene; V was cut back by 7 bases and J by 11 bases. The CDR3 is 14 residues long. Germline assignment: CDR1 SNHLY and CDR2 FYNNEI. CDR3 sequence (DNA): TGTGCCAGCACCTCGTCCCGGGACAGGGGCCGGGCTTTCTTT. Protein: CASTSSRDRGRAFF.

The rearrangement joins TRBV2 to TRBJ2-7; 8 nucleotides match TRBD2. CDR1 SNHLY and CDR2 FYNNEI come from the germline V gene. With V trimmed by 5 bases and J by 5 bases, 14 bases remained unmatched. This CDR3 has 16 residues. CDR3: CASSPSGPGPGDEQYF. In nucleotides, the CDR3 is TGTGCCAGCAGTCCTAGCGGGCCGGGTCCGGGGGACGAGCAGTACTTC.

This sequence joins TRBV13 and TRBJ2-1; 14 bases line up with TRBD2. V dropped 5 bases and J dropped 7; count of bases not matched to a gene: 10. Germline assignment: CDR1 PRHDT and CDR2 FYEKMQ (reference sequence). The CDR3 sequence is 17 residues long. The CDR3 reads CASSPARGLAGGNEQFF. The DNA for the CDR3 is TGTGCCAGCAGCCCTGCCCGAGGACTAGCGGGAGGTAATGAGCAGTTCTTC.

The CDR3 DNA follows: TGTGCCAGTAGTATTAGGGGTAGAAGCTATGGCTACACCTTC. Amino acids: CASSIRGRSYGYTF. J is TRBJ1-2 and V is TRBV19; the D gene is possibly TRBD1 (5 bases). The CDR3 is 14 amino acids. Per the germline V gene, CDR1 is LNHDA and CDR2 is SQIVND (reference sequence). Deletions cut 3 bases from V and 4 bases from J, with 12 bases between.

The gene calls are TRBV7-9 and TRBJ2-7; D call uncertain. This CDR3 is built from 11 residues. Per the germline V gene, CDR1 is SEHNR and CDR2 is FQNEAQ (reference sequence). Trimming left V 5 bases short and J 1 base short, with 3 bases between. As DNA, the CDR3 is TGTGCCAGCAGCCCTTCCTACGAGCAGTACTTC. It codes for CASSPSYEQYF.

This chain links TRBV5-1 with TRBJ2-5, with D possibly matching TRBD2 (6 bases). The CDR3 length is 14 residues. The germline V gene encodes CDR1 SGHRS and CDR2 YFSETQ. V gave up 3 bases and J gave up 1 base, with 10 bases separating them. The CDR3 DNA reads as TGCGCCAGCAGCTCCACGGGGGTCCAAGAGACCCAGTACTTC. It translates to CASSSTGVQETQYF.

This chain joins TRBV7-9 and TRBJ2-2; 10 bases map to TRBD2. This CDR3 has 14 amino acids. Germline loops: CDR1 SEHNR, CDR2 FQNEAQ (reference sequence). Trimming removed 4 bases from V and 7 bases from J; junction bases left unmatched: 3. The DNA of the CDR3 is TGTGCCAGCAGCTCTAGCGGGAGAAGCGGGGAGCTGTTTTTT. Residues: CASSSSGRSGELFF.

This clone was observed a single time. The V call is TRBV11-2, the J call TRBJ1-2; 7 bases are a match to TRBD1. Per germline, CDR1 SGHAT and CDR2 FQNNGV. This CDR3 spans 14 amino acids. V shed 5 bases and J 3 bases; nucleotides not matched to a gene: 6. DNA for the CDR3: TGTGCCAGCAGCCCTGAGGGGGCCTACTATGGCTACACCTTC. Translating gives CASSPEGAYYGYTF.

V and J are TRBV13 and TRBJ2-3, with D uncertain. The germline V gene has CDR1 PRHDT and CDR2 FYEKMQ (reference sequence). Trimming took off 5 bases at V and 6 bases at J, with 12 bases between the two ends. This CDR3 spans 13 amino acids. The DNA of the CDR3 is TGTGCCAGCAGCGCACGGTATCGTGATACGCAGTATTTT. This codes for CASSARYRDTQYF.

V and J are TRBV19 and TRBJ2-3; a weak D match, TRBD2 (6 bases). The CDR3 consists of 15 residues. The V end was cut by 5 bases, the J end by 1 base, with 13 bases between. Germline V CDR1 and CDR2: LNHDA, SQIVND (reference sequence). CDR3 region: CASSSPTSGTDTQYF. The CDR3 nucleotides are TGTGCCAGTAGTTCCCCGACTAGTGGCACAGATACGCAGTATTTT.

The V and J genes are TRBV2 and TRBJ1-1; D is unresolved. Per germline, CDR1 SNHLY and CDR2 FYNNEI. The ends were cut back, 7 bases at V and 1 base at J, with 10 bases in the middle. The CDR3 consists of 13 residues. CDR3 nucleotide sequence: TGTGCCAGCAAGTCGGTCCAGAACACTGAAGCTTTCTTT. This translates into CASKSVQNTEAFF.

The CDR3 DNA sequence: TGTGCCAGCAGTTTACGTGTAAGCGGGAGGGTAGGGAATGAGCAGTTCTTC. Its translation: CASSLRVSGRVGNEQFF. This chain links TRBV27 with TRBJ2-1, with 10 bases fitting TRBD2. The germline gives CDR1 MNHEY, CDR2 SMNVEV (reference sequence). V dropped 2 bases and J dropped 7; count of bases not matched to a gene: 11. The CDR3 sequence is 17 residues long.

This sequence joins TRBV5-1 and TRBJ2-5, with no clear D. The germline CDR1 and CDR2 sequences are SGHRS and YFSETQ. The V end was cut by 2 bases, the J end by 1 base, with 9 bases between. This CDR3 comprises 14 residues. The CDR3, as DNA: TGCGCCAGCAGCTTCACGGGTCTCCAAGAGACCCAGTACTTC. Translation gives CASSFTGLQETQYF. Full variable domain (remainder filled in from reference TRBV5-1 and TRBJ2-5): KAGVTQTPRYLIKTRGQQVTLSCSPISGHRSVSWYQQTPGQGLQFLFEYFSETQRNKGNFPGRFSGRQFSNSRSEMNVSTLELGDSALYLCASSFTGLQETQYFGPGTRLLVL.

CDR3: CASSPTGLGPQHF. For the CDR3, the DNA is TGTGCCAGCAGCCCGACAGGGTTGGGGCCCCAGCATTTT. The rearrangement joins TRBV9 to TRBJ1-5; 7 nucleotides line up with TRBD1. The CDR3 runs 13 residues. Unmatched junction bases numbered 7, after V lost 4 bases and J lost 9 bases. From germline, CDR1 is SGDLS and CDR2 YYNGEE.

This CDR3 reads CASSRGPGEETQYF. The CDR3 DNA reads TGCGCCAGCTCCCGCGGGCCGGGGGAAGAGACCCAGTACTTC. The chain joins TRBV5-1 to TRBJ2-5; TRBD2 is a possible D gene (6 bases). The CDR3 extends over 14 amino acids. Germline V gene data show CDR1 as SGHRS and CDR2 as YFSETQ. Trimming pared 7 bases from V and 3 bases from J, leaving 16 bases between. Supplemented by reference TRBV5-1 and TRBJ2-5, the full variable domain reads KAGVTQTPRYLIKTRGQQVTLSCSPISGHRSVSWYQQTPGQGLQFLFEYFSETQRNKGNFPGRFSGRQFSNSRSEMNVSTLELGDSALYLCASSRGPGEETQYFGPGTRLLVL.

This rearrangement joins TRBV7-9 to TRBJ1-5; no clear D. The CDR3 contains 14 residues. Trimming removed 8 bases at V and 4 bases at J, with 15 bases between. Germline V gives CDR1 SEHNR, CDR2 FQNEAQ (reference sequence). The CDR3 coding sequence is TGTGCCAGCCTCCATGGGAGGGTTAATCAGCCCCAGCATTTT. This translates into CASLHGRVNQPQHF.

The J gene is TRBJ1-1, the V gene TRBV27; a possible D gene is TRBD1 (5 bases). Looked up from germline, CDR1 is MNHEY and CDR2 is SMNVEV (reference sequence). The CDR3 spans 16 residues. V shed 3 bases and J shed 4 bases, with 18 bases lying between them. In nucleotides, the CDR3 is TGTGCCAGCAGTTTCAGTGGGTTAGGGGCCGGCACTGAAGCTTTCTTT. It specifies CASSFSGLGAGTEAFF.

The CDR3 reads CAWSPRGGDRSEETQYF. The CDR3 DNA reads TGTGCCTGGAGCCCAAGGGGGGGGGACAGGTCGGAAGAGACCCAGTACTTC. This sequence joins TRBV30 and TRBJ2-5, with D perhaps matching TRBD1 (8 bases). The CDR3 extends over 17 amino acids. Germline V CDR1 and CDR2: GTSNPN, SVGIG (reference sequence). Trimming removed 3 bases from V and 3 bases from J, with 23 bases in between.

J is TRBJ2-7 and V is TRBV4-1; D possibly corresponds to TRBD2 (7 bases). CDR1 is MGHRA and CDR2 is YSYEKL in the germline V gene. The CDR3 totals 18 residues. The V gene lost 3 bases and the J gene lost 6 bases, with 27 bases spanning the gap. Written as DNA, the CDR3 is TGCGCCAGCAGCCAGGGCACCGGGTCATACTTAAGGGGGGGCGAGCAGTACTTC. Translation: CASSQGTGSYLRGGEQYF.

CDR3: CASRGGLAVYNEQFF. CDR3 coding DNA: TGTGCCAGCAGGGGTGGGCTAGCGGTTTACAATGAGCAGTTCTTC. The chain combines TRBV2 with TRBJ2-1; 7 nucleotides line up with TRBD2. V dropped 6 bases and J dropped 4; count of bases not matched to a gene: 9. The CDR3 has 15 residues. The germline gives CDR1 SNHLY, CDR2 FYNNEI.

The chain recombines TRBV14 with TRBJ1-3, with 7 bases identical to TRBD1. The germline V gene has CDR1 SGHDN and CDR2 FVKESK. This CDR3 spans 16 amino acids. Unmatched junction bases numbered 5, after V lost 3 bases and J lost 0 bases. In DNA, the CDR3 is TGTGCCAGCAGCCACATCCCAGGGGGCTCTGGAAACACCATATATTTT. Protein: CASSHIPGGSGNTIYF.

CDR3 in DNA: TGTGCCAGTACCGAAACAGGGGGGGAGACCCAGTACTTC. The encoded protein is CASTETGGETQYF. The chain combines TRBV6-1 with TRBJ2-5, with 8 nucleotides matching TRBD1. The CDR3 has 13 amino acids. V was clipped by 9 bases and J by 5 bases; unmatched bases: 8. Germline V gene sequence: CDR1 MNHNS, CDR2 SASEGT.